These 23 T cell receptor beta chains came from one sample sequenced in a study of T cells in Graves' hyperthyroidism and ophthalmopathy. RNA transcripts were the template for amplifying TCR beta CDR3 regions. The HTBI primer set drove a first-round RT-PCR of the TCR CDR3. TCRdb re-called the multiplex PCR reads through MiXCR, storing one row per CDR3 protein. In the table there are approximately 610,000 distinct CDR3 sequences, roughly 14% of which are singletons. The specimen was blood. Every receptor here comes from a woman between 40 and 55 years old with Graves' ophthalmopathy.

There are a few counts of this clonotype. V is TRBV5-4 and J is TRBJ1-2; weak D call: TRBD1 (5 bases). This CDR3 region has 18 residues. Germline V CDR1 and CDR2: SGHNT, YYREEE (reference sequence). Trimming cost V 1 base and J 6 bases, with 25 bases left between them. The CDR3 DNA reads TGTGCCAGCAGCTTGTCATCTTTCGGGGCAGGGATGCCAGATGGCTACACCTTC. Its protein is CASSLSSFGAGMPDGYTF.

This clonotype was observed at least ten times. The chain has TRBV7-9 and TRBJ2-5; D gene uncertain. Looked up from germline, CDR1 is SEHNR and CDR2 is FQNEAQ (reference sequence). V lost 6 bases, J lost 5 bases, and 16 bases lay in between. This CDR3 is 14 amino acids long. Here the CDR3 reads CASRPPKSVETQYF. CDR3 DNA: TGTGCCAGCAGACCACCCAAGAGCGTGGAGACCCAGTACTTC.

This clonotype was picked up many times. This chain uses TRBV4-1 with TRBJ2-5; 11 positions agree with TRBD2. This CDR3 is built from 16 residues. Germline trimming cut 2 bases from V and 1 base from J; bases unmatched to any gene: 3. The germline V gene encodes CDR1 MGHRA and CDR2 YSYEKL. The CDR3 nucleotides read TGCGCCAGCAGCCAACCCGGGACTAGCGGCCAAGAGACCCAGTACTTC. It yields the protein CASSQPGTSGQETQYF.

This clonotype was counted ten times or more. The V and J genes are TRBV2 and TRBJ2-7, with D possibly being TRBD2 (7 bases). The CDR3 covers 15 residues. Trimming removed 8 bases at V and 5 bases at J, with 22 bases between. CDR1 is SNHLY and CDR2 is FYNNEI in the germline V gene. The CDR3 bases are TGTGCCAGCTCGGGGGGCAGGGTCATCTCTCACGAGCAGTACTTC. Protein: CASSGGRVISHEQYF.

This clonotype was seen ten or more times. J is TRBJ1-1 and V is TRBV6-2 or TRBV6-3, with D possibly being TRBD1 (5 bases). The CDR3 contains 11 residues. Deletions cut 6 bases from V and 11 bases from J, with 13 bases between. Germline values: CDR1 MNHEY, CDR2 SVGEGT. The CDR3 loop is CASSYPGSAFF. CDR3 coding DNA: TGTGCCAGCAGCTACCCAGGGAGTGCTTTCTTT.

The rearrangement uses TRBV28 and TRBJ1-2; D is unclear. The CDR3 totals 12 residues. Germline CDR1 MDHEN, CDR2 SYDVKM. V was trimmed by 1 base and J by 7 bases, leaving 7 bases between them. CDR3 in amino acids: CASSLSAAGYTF. The CDR3 DNA is TGTGCCAGCAGTTTATCGGCGGCTGGCTACACCTTC.

This clonotype has ten or more counts. V is TRBV11-2 and J is TRBJ2-7, with D tentatively TRBD1 (6 bases). Germline CDR1 SGHAT, CDR2 FQNNGV. There are 12 residues in the CDR3. V was shortened by 7 bases and J by 4 bases, with 11 bases between the two germline ends. The CDR3 region is CASNPDSYEQYF. CDR3 sequence (DNA): TGTGCCAGCAACCCGGACAGTTACGAGCAGTACTTC.

This chain joins TRBV7-6 and TRBJ2-2; 7 bases agree with TRBD2. The CDR3 covers 17 residues. Germline loops: CDR1 SGHVS, CDR2 FNYEAQ. Trimming removed 3 bases from V and 5 bases from J; junction bases left unmatched: 12. The CDR3 sequence: CASSFKAGGGRTGELFF. CDR3 DNA: TGTGCCAGCAGCTTTAAGGCCGGGGGAGGGCGGACCGGGGAGCTGTTTTTT.

In its sample, this clonotype was seen many times. This chain's CDR3 is CASRTGGGLLEQYF. The CDR3 region has the DNA TGTGCCAGCAGGACAGGGGGTGGGTTATTGGAGCAGTACTTC. The chain employs TRBV28 and TRBJ2-7, with 9 nucleotides matching TRBD1. The CDR3 loop spans 14 amino acids. V gave up 6 bases and J gave up 7 bases; unmatched junction bases: 10. Per germline, CDR1 MDHEN and CDR2 SYDVKM.

V usage is TRBV5-1 and J usage is TRBJ2-5, with 10 positions matching TRBD2. With V trimmed by 0 bases and J by 4 bases, 6 bases remained unmatched. CDR1 is SGHRS and CDR2 is YFSETQ in the germline V gene. The length of the CDR3 is 16 residues. The CDR3 bases are TGCGCCAGCAGCTTGGCCAAGTTAGCGGGAGGAGAGACCCAGTACTTC. Protein product: CASSLAKLAGGETQYF.

This clonotype has at least ten counts. The J gene is TRBJ2-4, the V gene TRBV28; D may be TRBD2 (6 bases). The germline V gene has CDR1 MDHEN and CDR2 SYDVKM. Trimming removed 6 bases at V and 0 bases at J, with 18 bases between. The CDR3 contains 17 residues. CDR3 residues: CASRPSGERLAKNIQYF. CDR3 bases: TGTGCCAGCAGGCCCTCGGGGGAGAGACTAGCCAAAAACATTCAGTACTTC.

This clonotype was seen many times. CDR3 sequence: CSVAGLAGVGEQYF. CDR3 DNA sequence: TGCAGCGTTGCGGGACTAGCGGGAGTCGGGGAGCAGTACTTC. The chain uses TRBV29-1 and TRBJ2-7; TRBD2 aligns across 14 bases. After removal of 4 bases from V and 7 bases from J, the junction contained 6 bases not matched to a gene. Germline assignment: CDR1 SQVTM and CDR2 ANQGSEA. This CDR3 is built from 14 residues.

This clonotype was recorded at least ten times. The genes are TRBV24-1 and TRBJ2-1, with TRBD1 matching over 8 bases. Germline trimming cut 10 bases from V and 13 bases from J; bases unmatched to any gene: 8. The germline gives CDR1 KGHDR, CDR2 SFDVKD. The CDR3 totals 11 residues. CDR3 coding DNA: TGTGCCACTGGGGACAGGAGGGACCAGTTCTTC. Its translation: CATGDRRDQFF.

Details on this clonotype: The CDR3 carries no conserved terminal phenylalanine or tryptophan, so it likely arises from a read error. The genes are TRBV28 and TRBJ1-1; D ambiguous. Germline loops: CDR1 MDHEN, CDR2 SYDVKM. Between the trimmed V and J ends, which lost 1 base and 2 bases, there was a span of 11 bases. The CDR3 covers 15 residues. The CDR3 coding sequence is TGTGCCAGCAGTTTATTTGCACTATCAAACACTGAAGCTTTCCTT. It translates to CASSLFALSNTEAFL.

The chain joins TRBV27 to TRBJ1-5; 8 positions match TRBD1. The V gene end was trimmed by 8 bases and the J gene end by 2 bases; junction bases not matched to a gene: 14. Germline assignment: CDR1 MNHEY and CDR2 SMNVEV (reference sequence). CDR3 length: 17 amino acids. CDR3 coding DNA: TGTGCCAGCCGAGTCCGCTCGACAGGGGTTGGCAATCAGCCCCAGCATTTT. This translates into CASRVRSTGVGNQPQHF.

This clonotype was detected ten times or more. The chain has TRBV5-8 and TRBJ1-2; 12 bases map to TRBD1. This CDR3 has 15 amino acids. Germline loops: CDR1 SGHTS, CDR2 YDEGEE. V dropped 2 bases and J dropped 6; count of bases not matched to a gene: 5. The CDR3 here is CASSFRDRGRNGYTF. For the CDR3, the DNA is TGTGCCAGCAGCTTCCGGGACAGGGGGCGGAATGGCTACACCTTC.

This clonotype has ten or more counts. The chain employs TRBV5-1 and TRBJ2-7; D is undetermined. V was cut by 0 bases and J by 0 bases, with 10 bases left in between. Germline V gene sequence: CDR1 SGHRS, CDR2 YFSETQ. The CDR3 contains 15 residues. CDR3 region: CASSLESQNSYEQYF. In DNA form, the CDR3 reads TGCGCCAGCAGCTTGGAAAGCCAGAACTCCTACGAGCAGTACTTC.

This clonotype occurred many times. This chain links TRBV24-1 with TRBJ2-5; no clear D. In germline, CDR1 is KGHDR, CDR2 SFDVKD. This CDR3 region has 12 residues. Trimming removed 8 bases at V and 5 bases at J, with 11 bases between. The DNA of the CDR3 is TGTGCCACCAAAGGCGTTGGGGAGACCCAGTACTTC. It codes for CATKGVGETQYF.

The table lists this clonotype with a count of one. The genes are TRBV12-3 or TRBV12-4 and TRBJ2-5; TRBD2 aligns across 11 bases. The CDR3 is made up of 17 amino acids. V was clipped by 3 bases and J by 4 bases; unmatched bases: 10. The DNA of the CDR3 is TGTGCCAGCAGTTTGACTAGCGGGACAGTTCTCGGAGAGACCCAGTACTTC. Protein product: CASSLTSGTVLGETQYF.

In this sample, this clonotype turned up a few times. The chain combines TRBV4-2 with TRBJ2-7, with 7 positions matching TRBD2. In germline, CDR1 is LGHNA, CDR2 YNFKEQ. The CDR3 totals 16 residues. Trimming cost V 0 bases and J 3 bases; bases outside gene matches: 8. As DNA, the CDR3 is TGTGCCAGCAGCCAAGAAGTTTCCGGGACTAACTACGAGCAGTACTTC. Amino acids: CASSQEVSGTNYEQYF.

This clonotype appeared a few times. The rearrangement links TRBV12-3 or TRBV12-4 to TRBJ2-5; 10 nucleotides align to TRBD2. The V gene end was trimmed by 6 bases and the J gene end by 5 bases; junction bases not matched to a gene: 9. CDR3 length equals 15 residues. CDR3: CASSQPGLAMETQYF. The CDR3 bases are TGTGCCAGCAGCCAACCGGGACTAGCGATGGAGACCCAGTACTTC.

V gene TRBV6-2 or TRBV6-3 combines with J gene TRBJ2-2; TRBD2 matches at 9 bases. Unmatched junction bases numbered 11, after V lost 10 bases and J lost 5 bases. The CDR3 loop spans 15 amino acids. Germline V lookup: CDR1 MNHEY, CDR2 SVGEGT. This chain's CDR3 is CAIEGLAGSTGELFF. CDR3 sequence (DNA): TGTGCCATTGAGGGGCTAGCGGGAAGTACCGGGGAGCTGTTTTTT.

This clonotype was recorded a few times. For the CDR3, the DNA is TGTGCCACCAGTGATCCGGAAGCGGGAGACCGCCAAGAGACCCAGTACTTC. This encodes CATSDPEAGDRQETQYF. V usage is TRBV24-1 and J usage is TRBJ2-5; the match to TRBD2 covers 8 bases. The CDR3 has 17 residues. Germline CDR1 and CDR2: KGHDR and SFDVKD. With V trimmed by 3 bases and J by 1 base, 9 bases remained unmatched.